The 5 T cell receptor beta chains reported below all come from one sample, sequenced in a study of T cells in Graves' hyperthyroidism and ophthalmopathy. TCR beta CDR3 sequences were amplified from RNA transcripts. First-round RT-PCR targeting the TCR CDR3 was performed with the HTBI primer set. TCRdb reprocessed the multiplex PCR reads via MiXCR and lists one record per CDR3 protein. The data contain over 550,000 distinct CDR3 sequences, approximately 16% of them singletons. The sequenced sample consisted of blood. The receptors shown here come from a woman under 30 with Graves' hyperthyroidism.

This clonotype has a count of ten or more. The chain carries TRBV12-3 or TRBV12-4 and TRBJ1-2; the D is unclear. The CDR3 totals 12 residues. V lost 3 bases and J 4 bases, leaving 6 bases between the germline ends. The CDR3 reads CASSFPRYGYTF. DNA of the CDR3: TGTGCCAGCAGTTTCCCCCGCTATGGCTACACCTTC.

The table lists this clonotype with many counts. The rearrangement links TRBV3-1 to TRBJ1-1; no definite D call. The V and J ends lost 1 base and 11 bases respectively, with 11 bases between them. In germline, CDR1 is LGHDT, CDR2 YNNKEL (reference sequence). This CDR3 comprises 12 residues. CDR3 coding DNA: TGTGCCAGCAGCCAAGCAGGTTTTGGCGCTTTCTTT. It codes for CASSQAGFGAFF.

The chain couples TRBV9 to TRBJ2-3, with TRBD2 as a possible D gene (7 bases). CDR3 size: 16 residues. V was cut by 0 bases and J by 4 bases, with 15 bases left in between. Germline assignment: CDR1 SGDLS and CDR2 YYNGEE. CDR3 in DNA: TGTGCCAGCAGCGTAGAGGGGGGAGGGCCAGCAGATACGCAGTATTTT. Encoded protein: CASSVEGGGPADTQYF.

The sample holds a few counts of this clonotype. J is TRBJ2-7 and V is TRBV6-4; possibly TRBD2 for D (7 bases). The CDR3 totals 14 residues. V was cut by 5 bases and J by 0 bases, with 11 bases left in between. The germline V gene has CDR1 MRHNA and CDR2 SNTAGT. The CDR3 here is CASSRGALSYEQYF. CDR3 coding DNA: TGTGCCAGCAGTCGGGGGGCCCTCTCCTACGAGCAGTACTTC.

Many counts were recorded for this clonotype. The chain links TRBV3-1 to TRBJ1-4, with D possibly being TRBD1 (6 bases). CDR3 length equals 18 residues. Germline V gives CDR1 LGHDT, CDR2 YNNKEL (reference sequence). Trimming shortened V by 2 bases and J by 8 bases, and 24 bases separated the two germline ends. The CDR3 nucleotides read TGTGCCAGCAGCCAACAAGTTGGTTGGACAGAGCTAGGAGAAAAACTGTTTTTT. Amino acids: CASSQQVGWTELGEKLFF.